These 11 T cell receptor beta chains were sequenced from one sample in a study of vaccination effects on CD4 cells after COVID-19. Isolating CD4+ T cells followed around nine days of culture. Their antigens remain unidentified. Only in-frame clones appear in the TCRdb table, and some are missing; sequencing was by immunoSEQ multiplex PCR. Of around 30,000 clones listed, approximately 70% are singletons. Sequenced here: CD4+ T cells from PBMCs cultured without peptide, sampled before COVID-19 vaccination. These receptor sequences come from a human donor who received a COVID-19 vaccine.

The chain uses TRBV11-2 and TRBJ1-4; 8 bases are a match to TRBD1. The J segment lost 8 bases and the V segment lost 0 bases, leaving 8 bases of the junction unmatched. Germline V gene sequence: CDR1 SGHAT, CDR2 FQNNGV. The CDR3 spans 16 residues. The CDR3 loop is CASSLDHRGGREKLFF. The DNA of the CDR3 is TGTGCCAGCAGCTTAGACCACAGGGGGGGGCGAGAAAAACTGTTTTTT.

The CDR3 reads CASSPIPVGGQEPYEQYF. In DNA form, the CDR3 reads TGCGCCAGCAGTCCCATTCCAGTTGGGGGACAAGAACCCTACGAGCAGTACTTC. The genes are TRBV23-1 and TRBJ2-7, with D perhaps matching TRBD1 (6 bases). TRBV23-1 is labeled an ORF, and its function is uncertain. This CDR3 has 18 residues. The ends were cut back, 4 bases at V and 2 bases at J, with 24 bases in the middle.

The chain links TRBV4-2 to TRBJ2-3; TRBD2 agrees at 13 bases. Germline V gives CDR1 LGHNA, CDR2 YNFKEQ. V trimming: 1 base; J trimming: 3 bases; junction bases outside the gene matches: 1. The CDR3 is 16 amino acids. CDR3 in amino acids: CASSQGTSGRTDTQYF. In DNA form, the CDR3 reads TGTGCCAGCAGCCAAGGGACTAGCGGGAGAACAGATACGCAGTATTTT.

The V and J genes are TRBV6-1 and TRBJ1-3; unclear D gene. There are 16 residues in the CDR3. Looked up from germline, CDR1 is MNHNS and CDR2 is SASEGT. V was trimmed by 2 bases and J by 0 bases, leaving 11 bases between them. The CDR3 loop reads CASSESWATSGNTIYF. CDR3 bases: TGTGCCAGCAGTGAATCCTGGGCGACCTCTGGAAACACCATATATTTT.

This clone was observed a handful of times. The chain combines TRBV2 with TRBJ2-3; 13 bases are shared with TRBD2. The V gene's germline CDR1 is SNHLY and CDR2 FYNNEI. The CDR3 consists of 15 residues. V trimming: 5 bases; J trimming: 6 bases; junction bases outside the gene matches: 5. CDR3 in DNA: TGTGCCAGCAGTCCCGGACTAGCGGGAGTTGATACGCAGTATTTT. This gives the protein CASSPGLAGVDTQYF.

This clone was seen once. The V call is TRBV18, the J call TRBJ2-2; D is unresolved. V lost 3 bases and J 0 bases, leaving 14 bases between the germline ends. The CDR3 runs 17 residues. Germline assignment: CDR1 KGHSH and CDR2 LQKENI. CDR3 coding DNA: TGTGCCAGCTCACCTTTCGGGCGCAAAACGAACACCGGGGAGCTGTTTTTT. Translated, it gives CASSPFGRKTNTGELFF. Using reference TRBV18 and TRBJ2-2 for the parts outside the CDR3, the full variable domain is NAGVMQNPRHLVRRRGQEARLRCSPMKGHSHVYWYRQLPEEGLKFMVYLQKENIIDESGMPKERFSAEFPKEGPSILRIQQVVRGDSAAYFCASSPFGRKTNTGELFFGEGSRLTVL.

This sequence joins TRBV3-1 (or the pseudogene TRBV3-2) and TRBJ2-1; D remains unclear. CDR1 is LGHDT and CDR2 is YNNKEL in the germline V gene (reference sequence). The CDR3 consists of 16 residues. Deletions cut 2 bases from V and 12 bases from J, with 23 bases between. The CDR3 region has the DNA TGTGCCAGCAGCCAACGGTCTAGTTCGGTGTCCCCGACGCAGTTCTTC. It translates to CASSQRSSSVSPTQFF.

The rearrangement uses TRBV18 and TRBJ2-6; no firm D call. Germline loops: CDR1 KGHSH, CDR2 LQKENI. Trimming took 2 bases from V and 1 from J, leaving 9 bases between them. The CDR3 has 16 residues. The CDR3 nucleotides read TGTGCCAGCTCACCAATGTTGGCTTCTGGGGCCAACGTCCTGACTTTC. Translation: CASSPMLASGANVLTF.

J is TRBJ1-3 and V is TRBV6-5; D is undetermined. This CDR3 is built from 16 residues. V was pared by 3 bases and J by 0 bases, with 12 bases between. Germline V CDR1 and CDR2: MNHEY, SVGAGI. The CDR3: CASSYKDWYSGNTIYF. CDR3 nucleotide sequence: TGTGCCAGCAGTTATAAAGACTGGTACTCTGGAAACACCATATATTTT.

The chain joins TRBV5-4 to TRBJ1-6, with D possibly TRBD1 on 6 matching bases. The CDR3 length is 15 residues. V lost 4 bases and J 1 base, leaving 9 bases between the germline ends. CDR1 and CDR2 (germline): SGHNT, YYREEE (reference sequence). In nucleotides, the CDR3 is TGTGCCAGCAGCCGGGGGACATCCTATAATTCACCCCTCCACTTT. Its translation: CASSRGTSYNSPLHF. The full variable domain, its missing parts supplied by reference TRBV5-4 and TRBJ1-6, is ETGVTQSPTHLIKTRGQQVTLRCSSQSGHNTVSWYQQALGQGPQFIFQYYREEENGRGNFPPRFSGLQFPNYSSELNVNALELDDSALYLCASSRGTSYNSPLHFGNGTRLTVT.

The genes are TRBV11-2 and TRBJ2-3; 15 bases line up with TRBD2. Germline loops: CDR1 SGHAT, CDR2 FQNNGV. The ends lost 5 bases at V and 5 bases at J; junction bases unmatched: 5. CDR3 length equals 16 residues. The DNA of the CDR3 is TGTGCCAGCAGCCCGGGACTAGCGGGGGGTTTAGATACGCAGTATTTT. Residues: CASSPGLAGGLDTQYF.